Here is one T cell receptor (beta chain) with its context. The clone's antigen remains unknown. No base quality information exists; no much larger clone differs at one position. The donors belonged to the validation cohort of about 110 subjects, which was separate from the 666-subject first cohort. The library was prepared using the immunoSEQ multiplex PCR assay. The published analysis was carried out like this. A statistical classification framework was developed to diagnose cytomegalovirus status using the catalog of TCR beta chain sequences. This is the immuneACCESS table as TCRdb keeps it, with only in-frame sequences that have V and J called. A part of the clones is gone; compared with another copy, unresolved V genes explain less than half, and the rest is unexplained. V and J calls and clone size are those listed in that table; D and trimming were worked out from the DNA. This sample holds about 160,000 clones; roughly 89% were observed only once. The ten largest account for over 4% of the sample.

These data originate in a study of cytomegalovirus exposure and HLA in healthy donors (dated by TCRdb to 2017 to 2019). Background for the entire study: The 666 repertoires of the first cohort and the 120 validation repertoires were produced on the same platform, according to a later analysis. The study aimed to test whether signatures of past pathogen exposure could be identified by cataloging public T cell receptors. Along with the roughly 670-subject first cohort, a separate validation cohort of roughly 110 different subjects was used. The study combined high-throughput TCR immunosequencing, statistical association of individual TCRs with disease status, and machine learning to predict cytomegalovirus infection status.

What the authors observed across the whole study: Most TCR sequences were seen in very few donors, while some public TCRs were found in many individuals. The study listed 150 to 200 TCR beta chains as associated with cytomegalovirus. A later analysis had no HLA typing for the validation cohort, so co-occurrence there was scored across all 120 repertoires. Three of the identified cytomegalovirus-associated TCR beta chains were confirmed in vitro to be specific for cytomegalovirus antigens. According to the authors, the approach could potentially be generalized to other disease states and immunological phenotypes. A later analysis found that TCRs clustered in the first cohort also tended to co-occur in the roughly 110 validation repertoires, with approximately 93% of cluster scores above 0. In both the original and validation cohorts, the classifier was reported to diagnose cytomegalovirus status with high specificity and sensitivity.

The source material was PBMCs. The clonotype originates from a man younger than 35 in good health and CMV-seropositive.

The CDR3 protein: CASSHQTGGNEKLFF. The DNA sequence is given as TGTGCCAGCAGCCACCAGACAGGGGGGAATGAAAAACTGTTTTTT. The rearranged segments are TRBV14 and TRBJ1-4, with TRBD1 matching 9 junction bases. V lost 3 bases and J lost 5 bases, and the count of bases not matched to a germline gene is 4. CDR1 SGHDN and CDR2 FVKESK were looked up in the germline V gene. Reading from cysteine to phenylalanine, the CDR3 counts 15 amino acids. Here the CDR3 DNA is all that survives: 45 bases in frame from base 1.